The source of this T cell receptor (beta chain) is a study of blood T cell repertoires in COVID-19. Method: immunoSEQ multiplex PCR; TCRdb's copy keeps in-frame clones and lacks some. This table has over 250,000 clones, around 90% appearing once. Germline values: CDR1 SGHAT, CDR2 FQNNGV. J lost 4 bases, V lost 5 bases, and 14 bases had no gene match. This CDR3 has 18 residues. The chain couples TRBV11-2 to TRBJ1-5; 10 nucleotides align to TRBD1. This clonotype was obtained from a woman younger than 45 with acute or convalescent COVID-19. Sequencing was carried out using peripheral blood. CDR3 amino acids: CASSPTTGTGVGNQPQHF. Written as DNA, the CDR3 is TGTGCCAGCAGCCCGACGACCGGGACAGGGGTCGGGAATCAGCCCCAGCATTTT.